This T cell receptor (beta chain) originates from a study of CD8 T cells in ankylosing spondylitis. On this clonotype: The antigen remains undetermined. Compared with germline, one end of the junction differs, possibly owing to a read error.

Germline CDR1 and CDR2: SSHAT and FNYEAQ (reference sequence). CDR3 size: 16 residues. Using its own MiXCR run on the 5' RACE reads, TCRdb lists one record per CDR3 protein. Here the sample spans fewer than 550,000 distinct CDR3 sequences, about 5.7% being singletons. Regarding the study as a whole: A TCR beta motif of roughly eight highly homologous variants appeared characteristic of ankylosing spondylitis blood.

This TCR came from a male donor with ankylosing spondylitis. V and J are TRBV7-7 and TRBJ2-1; 8 bases line up with TRBD1. Sequencing was done on a sample of blood, either unsorted or a sorted T cell fraction (not recorded which). DNA for the CDR3: TGTGCTAGCAGCCCTAGTCCGGGACAGGTCTACAATGAGCAGTTCTTC. As protein: CASSPSPGQVYNEQFF.